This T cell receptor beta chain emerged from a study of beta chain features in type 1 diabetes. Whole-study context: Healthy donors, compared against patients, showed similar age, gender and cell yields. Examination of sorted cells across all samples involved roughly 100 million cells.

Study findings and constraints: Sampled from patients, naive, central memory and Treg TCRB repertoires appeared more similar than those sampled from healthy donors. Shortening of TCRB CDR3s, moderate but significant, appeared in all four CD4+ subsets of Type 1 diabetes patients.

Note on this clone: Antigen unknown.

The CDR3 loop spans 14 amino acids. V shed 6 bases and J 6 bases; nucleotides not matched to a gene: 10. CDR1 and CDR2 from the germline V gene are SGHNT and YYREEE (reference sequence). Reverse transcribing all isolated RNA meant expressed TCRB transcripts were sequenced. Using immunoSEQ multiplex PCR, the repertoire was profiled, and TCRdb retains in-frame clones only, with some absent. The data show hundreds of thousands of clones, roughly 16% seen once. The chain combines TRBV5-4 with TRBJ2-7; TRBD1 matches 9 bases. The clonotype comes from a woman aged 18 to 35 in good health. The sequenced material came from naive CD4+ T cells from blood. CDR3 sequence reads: CASNRQGVNSEQYF. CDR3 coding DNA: TGTGCCAGCAACCGACAGGGGGTTAACTCCGAGCAGTACTTC.